This TCR beta chain derives from a study of T cell repertoires in cytomegalovirus infection. For the study at large: Recently identified HLA-C-restricted CMV epitopes were among the peptides used.

This clonotype has a handful of counts. Its matching antigen is unknown. TCRdb reanalysed the reads using MiXCR and keeps one entry per CDR3 protein. The data show 450,000 to 600,000 distinct CDR3 sequences, more than 30% seen once. The clonotype was recovered from a human donor in good health (CMV status not recorded). Some clones in this sample may be carry-over from other donors' samples. The sample in question was cultured PBMCs, obtained from culture after CMV antigen stimulation.

CDR3 sequence (DNA): TGTGCCAGCAGCCTATCTTGGGACAACTATGGCTACACCTTC. Protein sequence: CASSLSWDNYGYTF. The J gene is TRBJ1-2, the V gene TRBV11-2; a possible D gene is TRBD1 (5 bases). V lost 5 bases and J 2 bases, leaving 12 bases between the germline ends. The CDR3 loop spans 14 amino acids. Germline CDR1 SGHAT, CDR2 FQNNGV. The variable domain in full, with the rest retrieved from reference TRBV11-2 and TRBJ1-2, is EAGVAQSPRYKIIEKRQSVAFWCNPISGHATLYWYQQILGQGPKLLIQFQNNGVVDDSQLPKDRFSAERLKGVDSTLKIQPAKLEDSAVYLCASSLSWDNYGYTFGSGTRLTVV.